The rows below give T cell receptor beta chains drawn from one sample of a study of T-cell memory formation after mild COVID-19. TCRdb used MiXCR to reprocess the 5' RACE reads, holding one entry per CDR3 protein. The sample includes about 150,000 distinct CDR3 sequences, about a third of them seen just once. The sample consisted of PBMCs or a T cell subset sorted from them (not recorded which). These receptors all come from an adult woman who had mild COVID-19 (a few samples of this study predate the infection). Cell type and time point are not known. CDR3s include the opening cysteine and the closing phenylalanine or tryptophan.

v_gene	CDR3aa
TRBV7-8	CASSLYTGGFVSSYNEQFF
TRBV12-5	CASGLAPGSSYNEQFF
TRBV6-5	CASKDRAEQYF
TRBV7-2	CASRKAGGTDTQYF
TRBV7-9	CASMVGQIDTQYF
TRBV29-1	CSANGQMNTEAFF
TRBV29-1	CSVEPGSLSYNEQFF
TRBV5-1	CASSLGGQGRTEAFF
TRBV12-3/TRBV12-4	CASSFSSGASSFQETQYF
TRBV4-1	CASSPGGSGGPSEQYF
TRBV20-1	CSARGAGVGNTQYF
TRBV6-5	CASSYDSLGTYGYTF
TRBV5-1	CASSLEARAYEKLFF
TRBV6-5	CASSLRRGAGGELFF
TRBV7-6	CASSLGPGQGAYEQYF
TRBV24-1	CATSDTSQGDDYGYTF
TRBV7-6	CASSWTGTNTGELFF
TRBV5-5	CASSPSGGFSTDTQYF
TRBV29-1	CSVADNYGYTF
TRBV14	CASSQLFGTNRDEQYF
TRBV4-2	CASSQDWGDEQYF
TRBV20-1	CSASATSGGAYEQYF
TRBV30	CAWSSGSNEQFF
TRBV12-3/TRBV12-4	CASSLGRYNQPQHF
TRBV30	CAWSGVGGELFF
TRBV29-1	CSVDKSGGRTGMSYNEQFF
TRBV13	CASSLGRGRSEAFF
TRBV12-3/TRBV12-4	CASSPGLLLEQFF
TRBV9	CASSADRATSTDTQYF
TRBV5-1	CASSLAGAGSQYF
TRBV7-8	CASSLGLAGAIGYNEQFF
TRBV3-1	CASSQGGKTQYF
TRBV6-2/TRBV6-3	CASSYSRTYEQYF
TRBV27	CASGQGRNTGELFF
TRBV18	CASSPRQGGSPLHF
TRBV5-4	CASSFQRNTEAFF
TRBV2	CASSEKGGLGYTF
TRBV5-5	CASSNSRQGPEAFF
TRBV20-1	CSARRQGRQETQYF
TRBV25-1	CASSEGLAEPEAFF
TRBV24-1	CATSDHTTGLNQPQHF
TRBV9	CASSVGQMNTEAFF
TRBV24-1	CATSDWSSGSYEQYF
TRBV20-1	CSAREHRAEAFF
TRBV27	CASSVSGPAETQYF